This T cell receptor (beta chain) was sequenced during a study of PD-1 blockade in mismatch repair-deficient tumors. Study conclusions and caveats: After pembrolizumab, tumor-resident clones rose rapidly, then generally contracted before radiologic responses.

V was shortened by 6 bases and J by 8 bases, with 23 bases between the two germline ends. CDR3 length: 16 residues. Per germline, CDR1 ENHRY and CDR2 SYGVKD. Regarding this clone: The antigen is undetermined.

The method was immunoSEQ multiplex PCR; TCRdb's version includes in-frame clones alone and lacks a portion of them. The sample lists some 100,000 clones, 70% to 85% occurring once. This rearrangement joins TRBV10-3 to TRBJ2-1; no clear D. The material was peripheral blood, obtained around 8 months after starting pembrolizumab. The receptor's source is an adult with mismatch repair-deficient cancer. CDR3 DNA sequence: TGTGCCATCAGAGTTACCTTGTATGGGAAGAACCATGAGCAGTTCTTC. Translation gives CAIRVTLYGKNHEQFF.